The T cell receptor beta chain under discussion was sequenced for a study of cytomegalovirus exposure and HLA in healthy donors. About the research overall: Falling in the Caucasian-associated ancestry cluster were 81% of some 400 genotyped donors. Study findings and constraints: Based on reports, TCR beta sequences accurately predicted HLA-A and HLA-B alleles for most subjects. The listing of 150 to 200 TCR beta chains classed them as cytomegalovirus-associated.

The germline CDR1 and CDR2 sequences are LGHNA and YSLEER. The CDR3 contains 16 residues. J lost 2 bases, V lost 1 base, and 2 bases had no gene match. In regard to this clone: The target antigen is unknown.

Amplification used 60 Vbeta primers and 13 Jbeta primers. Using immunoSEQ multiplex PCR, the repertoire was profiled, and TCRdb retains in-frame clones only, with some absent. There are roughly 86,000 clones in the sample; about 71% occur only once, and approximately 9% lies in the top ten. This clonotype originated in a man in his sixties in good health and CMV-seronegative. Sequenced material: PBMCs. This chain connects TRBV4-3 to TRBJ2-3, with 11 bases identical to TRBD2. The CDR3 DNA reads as TGCGCCAGCAGCCAAGCGGGACTAGCGGACACAGATACGCAGTATTTT. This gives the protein CASSQAGLADTDTQYF.